One and the same sample provided the 3 T cell receptor beta chains below, sequenced in a study of cytotoxic CD8 clonotypes in ibrutinib-treated CLL. Repertoires were generated with immunoSEQ multiplex PCR, while TCRdb's copy carries only in-frame clones and drops some. The sample yields some 170,000 clones, over 75% seen once. The sequenced sample was PBMCs, obtained at disease progression, from a patient treated with ibrutinib. Receptors were obtained from a human donor with chronic lymphocytic leukemia.

V usage is TRBV27 and J usage is TRBJ1-2, with D perhaps TRBD1 (6 bases). Trimming took 6 bases from V and 6 from J, leaving 20 bases between them. CDR1 is MNHEY, CDR2 SMNVEV, per germline (reference sequence). CDR3 length equals 15 residues. CDR3 sequence (DNA): TGTGCCAGCAGCTATAATGACCCCAGGGGAGATGGCTACACCTTC. Encoded protein: CASSYNDPRGDGYTF.

This clone was observed a handful of times. The chain couples TRBV27 to TRBJ1-2, with D hard to call. Trimming left V 6 bases short and J 6 bases short, with 20 bases between. The CDR3 covers 15 residues. Germline V gene data show CDR1 as MNHEY and CDR2 as SMNVEV (reference sequence). The CDR3 DNA sequence: TGTGCCAGCAGCCCTTTAAGCATCGGGGTGGATGGCTACACCTTC. Translation gives CASSPLSIGVDGYTF.

This sequence joins TRBV5-1 and TRBJ1-2; possibly TRBD1 for D (5 bases). The CDR3 loop spans 14 amino acids. Trimming removed 1 base from V and 0 bases from J, with 7 bases in between. Germline CDR1 and CDR2: SGHRS and YFSETQ. The CDR3 protein is CASSLSGTNYGYTF. The CDR3 nucleotides read TGCGCCAGCAGCTTGTCAGGGACTAACTATGGCTACACCTTC.